This record covers a single TCR beta chain. The germline CDR1 and CDR2 sequences are LNHDA and SQIVND (reference sequence). The CDR3 is made up of 20 amino acids. The V gene lost 5 bases and the J gene lost 0 bases, with 26 bases spanning the gap. These data belong to a study of blood T cell repertoires in COVID-19. As for the study in general: Collection of acute and convalescent COVID-19 samples took place in the United States, Italy and Spain. Sample material is recorded as cDNA or gDNA derived from T cells, B-cell-depleted T cells, or PBMCs.

As handled by the study authors: Amplification with reference gene primers provided the estimates of nucleated cell counts. Here immunoSEQ multiplex PCR was the method, and the copy in TCRdb shows in-frame clones only, minus some. V, J and clone size derive from that table, while D and trimming were established from the DNA sequence. The repertoire consists of a few hundred thousand clones, with roughly 85% occurring once and the leading ten covering roughly 3.6%. This clonotype was obtained from a woman between 18 and 29 years old with acute or convalescent COVID-19. The chain uses TRBV19 and TRBJ1-5; a weak D match, TRBD1 (6 bases). Specimen: peripheral blood. CDR3 nucleotides: TGTGCCAGTAGTCAACTACGTCCTGGCAGGGGTAACCATAGCAATCAGCCCCAGCATTTT. This encodes CASSQLRPGRGNHSNQPQHF.